Shown below are 31 T cell receptor beta chains from a single sample sequenced in a study of T-cell reconstitution after alpha-beta-depleted transplantation in children. During its preparation, the TCRbeta library received unique molecular identifiers. TCRdb passed the PCR reads through MiXCR, listing each CDR3 protein once. Of about 610,000 distinct CDR3 sequences in the sample, under 12% were seen once. The input for sequencing was PBMCs from the stem cell graft donor, taken from the stem cell graft. The receptor set was obtained from a human donor who donated a stem cell graft to a child with acute myeloid leukemia.

The table lists this clonotype with many counts. The chain employs TRBV29-1 and TRBJ2-7; 9 nucleotides agree with TRBD2. In germline, CDR1 is SQVTM, CDR2 ANQGSEA. There are 15 residues in the CDR3. CDR3 amino acids: CRGRLADNLSYEQYF. The CDR3, as DNA: TGCAGAGGGAGACTAGCGGACAACCTCTCCTACGAGCAGTACTTC.

About this clonotype: An end of the junction does not agree with germline; a read error may underlie this. V and J are TRBV7-2 and TRBJ1-2; the D is unclear. The CDR3 has 12 amino acids. Germline values: CDR1 SGHTA, CDR2 FQGNSA. CDR3 DNA: TGTGCCAGCACCTTAGATCATGACGGCTACACCTTC. Residues: CASTLDHDGYTF. The full variable domain, its missing parts supplied by reference TRBV7-2 and TRBJ1-2, is GAGVSQSPSNKVTEKGKDVELRCDPISGHTALYWYRQSLGQGLEFLIYFQGNSAPDKSGLPSDRFSAERTGGSVSTLTIQRTQQEDSAVYLCASTLDHDGYTFGSGTRLTVV.

The rearrangement links TRBV20-1 to TRBJ2-7; 7 bases match TRBD1. CDR1 is DFQATT and CDR2 is SNEGSKA in the germline V gene (reference sequence). Trimming took 2 bases from V and 4 from J; bases not matched to a gene: 2. There are 12 residues in the CDR3. The CDR3 region has the DNA TGCAGTGCTAGATACAGGGGATACGAGCAGTACTTC. Translation gives CSARYRGYEQYF.

This clonotype was counted between two and nine times. The rearrangement uses TRBV9 and TRBJ2-1, with 9 bases identical to TRBD2. The V gene's germline CDR1 is SGDLS and CDR2 YYNGEE. The CDR3 loop spans 15 amino acids. Losses at the gene ends were 4 bases for V and 1 base for J; bases not matched to a gene: 3. In DNA form, the CDR3 reads TGTGCCAGCAGCCTAGCGGGACATTCCTACAATGAGCAGTTCTTC. Translated, it gives CASSLAGHSYNEQFF.

The chain couples TRBV20-1 to TRBJ2-7; weak D call: TRBD1 (5 bases). Germline CDR1 reads DFQATT; CDR2 reads SNEGSKA (reference sequence). There are 15 residues in the CDR3. The ends were cut back, 1 base at V and 3 bases at J, with 16 bases in the middle. The CDR3 bases are TGCAGTGCTAGAGCGATTGGGGCCCCTATCTACGAGCAGTACTTC. Protein product: CSARAIGAPIYEQYF.

This clonotype was seen ten or more times. CDR3: CSANPTSGRAFETQYF. The CDR3 region has the DNA TGCAGTGCCAACCCAACTAGCGGGAGGGCCTTTGAGACCCAGTACTTC. This chain uses TRBV20-1 with TRBJ2-5, with 13 bases matching TRBD2. The length of the CDR3 is 16 residues. Germline lookup yields CDR1 DFQATT and CDR2 SNEGSKA (reference sequence). V lost 6 bases to trimming and J lost 5 bases; unmatched junction nucleotides: 12.

This clonotype was counted only a few times. The chain joins TRBV20-1 to TRBJ2-4; 7 bases are shared with TRBD1. The germline CDR1 and CDR2 sequences are DFQATT and SNEGSKA (reference sequence). The CDR3 length is 12 residues. The junction had 6 bases not matched to a gene; V was cut back by 6 bases and J by 7 bases. The CDR3 coding sequence is TGCAGTGCCCGACAGGGTTTTAACATTCAGTACTTC. This gives the protein CSARQGFNIQYF.

This clonotype was picked up many times. The V call is TRBV12-3 or TRBV12-4, the J call TRBJ2-7; perhaps TRBD1 as D (5 bases). This CDR3 is built from 13 residues. The V end lost 5 bases, the J end lost 6 bases, and 14 bases lay between the germline ends. The CDR3 reads CASSPGPAGEQYF. In DNA, the CDR3 is TGTGCCAGCAGTCCAGGGCCCGCAGGCGAGCAGTACTTC.

V gene TRBV18 combines with J gene TRBJ2-2; no clear D gene. Trimming left V 1 base short and J 5 bases short, with 14 bases between. Germline lookup yields CDR1 KGHSH and CDR2 LQKENI. The CDR3 is 16 residues long. The DNA for the CDR3 is TGTGCCAGCTCACCACAAGAGAGAACGGGTACCGGGGAGCTGTTTTTT. Translating it yields CASSPQERTGTGELFF. Variable domain in full (rest from reference TRBV18 and TRBJ2-2): NAGVMQNPRHLVRRRGQEARLRCSPMKGHSHVYWYRQLPEEGLKFMVYLQKENIIDESGMPKERFSAEFPKEGPSILRIQQVVRGDSAAYFCASSPQERTGTGELFFGEGSRLTVL.

Ten or more counts support this clonotype. The V call is TRBV28, the J call TRBJ2-2; D possibly corresponds to TRBD2 (5 bases). CDR3 length: 12 amino acids. V was pared by 9 bases and J by 8 bases, with 13 bases between. The germline CDR1 and CDR2 sequences are MDHEN and SYDVKM. The CDR3 DNA reads TGTGCCAGTGGACTCCAGTGGGGGGAGCTGTTTTTT. Translating gives CASGLQWGELFF.

The gene calls are TRBV6-5 and TRBJ1-2; no definite D call. This CDR3 spans 14 amino acids. Germline-derived CDR1 and CDR2 are MNHEY and SVGAGI. The germline V and J ends were trimmed by 4 bases and 6 bases, with 15 bases remaining between them. The chain's CDR3 is CASSSGPVEDGYTF. The CDR3 nucleotides read TGTGCCAGCAGTTCCGGACCGGTCGAGGATGGCTACACCTTC.

This clonotype was seen many times. The chain joins TRBV7-2 to TRBJ2-3, with 8 bases that match TRBD1. This CDR3 is 15 amino acids long. V trimming: 3 bases; J trimming: 5 bases; junction bases outside the gene matches: 7. Per the germline V gene, CDR1 is SGHTA and CDR2 is FQGNSA. The CDR3 sequence is CASSFIQGARDTQYF. The CDR3 nucleotides read TGTGCCAGCAGCTTCATCCAGGGGGCAAGAGATACGCAGTATTTT.

This clonotype showed up just a few times. The chain couples TRBV29-1 to TRBJ2-7; the match to TRBD2 covers 9 bases. Germline CDR1 SQVTM, CDR2 ANQGSEA. V gave up 4 bases and J gave up 4 bases; unmatched junction bases: 8. The CDR3 length is 14 residues. The CDR3 coding sequence is TGCAGCGTTGTTTCTCGGCGGGAGGGTTACGAGCAGTACTTC. Protein product: CSVVSRREGYEQYF.

There are a few counts of this clonotype. The chain carries TRBV19 and TRBJ2-2; perhaps TRBD1 as D (6 bases). Germline-derived CDR1 and CDR2 are LNHDA and SQIVND (reference sequence). The CDR3 is 15 residues long. V was pared by 5 bases and J by 1 base, with 11 bases between. The CDR3 DNA follows: TGTGCCAGTAGTCAGACAGGACTGAACACCGGGGAGCTGTTTTTT. Residues: CASSQTGLNTGELFF.

This clonotype was seen ten or more times. The chain joins TRBV5-6 to TRBJ1-5, with TRBD1 matching over 8 bases. V was clipped by 3 bases and J by 1 base; unmatched bases: 0. Germline CDR1 reads SGHDT; CDR2 reads YYEEEE. The CDR3 totals 14 residues. The CDR3 loop is CASSWTGSNQPQHF. CDR3 in DNA: TGTGCCAGCAGCTGGACAGGGAGCAATCAGCCCCAGCATTTT.

This sequence joins TRBV11-3 and TRBJ2-2; D is possibly TRBD1 (6 bases). The CDR3 loop spans 15 amino acids. The V and J ends lost 4 bases and 4 bases respectively, with 13 bases between them. The germline gives CDR1 SGHNT, CDR2 YENEEA. This CDR3 reads CASSSTGLSTGELFF. The DNA for the CDR3 is TGTGCCAGCAGCTCAACAGGGTTGTCCACCGGGGAGCTGTTTTTT.

This clonotype was observed at least ten times. The chain links TRBV6-2 or TRBV6-3 to TRBJ2-2; TRBD2 agrees at 9 bases. J was trimmed by 2 bases and V by 7 bases; bases with no gene match: 5. The germline V gene has CDR1 MNHEY and CDR2 SVGEGT. The CDR3 runs 15 residues. The CDR3 here is CASNLAGVNTGELFF. Written as DNA, the CDR3 is TGTGCCAGCAACTTAGCGGGAGTTAACACCGGGGAGCTGTTTTTT.

This clonotype was detected only a few times. The chain joins TRBV28 to TRBJ1-5; D is uncertain. Per the germline V gene, CDR1 is MDHEN and CDR2 is SYDVKM. This CDR3 comprises 18 residues. With 5 bases removed from V and 1 base from J, the gap between germline ends came to 21 bases. The CDR3 protein is CASSLAVARQRSNQPQHF. CDR3 in DNA: TGTGCCAGCAGTCTCGCGGTGGCCAGGCAAAGGAGCAATCAGCCCCAGCATTTT.

This chain joins TRBV6-1 and TRBJ2-6; 9 bases are shared with TRBD1. Germline V gene lookup returns CDR1 MNHNS and CDR2 SASEGT. The CDR3 totals 15 residues. V was clipped by 4 bases and J by 4 bases; unmatched bases: 2. This chain's CDR3 is CASSGTGEGANVLTF. CDR3 nucleotide sequence: TGTGCCAGCAGTGGGACAGGGGAAGGGGCCAACGTCCTGACTTTC.

This chain connects TRBV11-2 to TRBJ2-3, with 11 bases identical to TRBD1. Germline loops: CDR1 SGHAT, CDR2 FQNNGV. This CDR3 has 16 residues. Losses at the gene ends were 6 bases for V and 3 bases for J; bases not matched to a gene: 8. CDR3 bases: TGTGCCAGCAGGGAGGACAGGGGGCCGGGAACAGATACGCAGTATTTT. Translating it yields CASREDRGPGTDTQYF.

This clonotype was counted ten times or more. V is TRBV2 and J is TRBJ2-1, with D hard to call. With 8 bases removed from V and 9 bases from J, the gap between germline ends came to 8 bases. Germline V gives CDR1 SNHLY, CDR2 FYNNEI. The CDR3 is 10 amino acids. The CDR3: CASPPGEQFF. The CDR3 DNA follows: TGTGCCAGCCCCCCGGGTGAGCAGTTCTTC.

This clonotype was seen at least ten times. The chain recombines TRBV12-3 or TRBV12-4 with TRBJ1-5; the D is unclear. Trimming pared 3 bases from V and 5 bases from J, leaving 11 bases between. The CDR3 consists of 14 residues. CDR3 in amino acids: CASSFVRSDQPQHF. CDR3 nucleotides: TGTGCCAGCAGTTTTGTAAGGAGCGATCAGCCCCAGCATTTT.

This clonotype was observed a handful of times. The genes are TRBV12-3 or TRBV12-4 and TRBJ2-1; tentatively, D is TRBD2 (5 bases). This CDR3 region has 16 residues. The V end lost 4 bases, the J end lost 8 bases, and 21 bases lay between the germline ends. The CDR3 DNA follows: TGTGCCAGCAGTTCCTCAAGAGGGTACGGTAAGGATGAGCAGTTCTTC. It specifies CASSSSRGYGKDEQFF.

This clonotype was observed at least ten times. CDR3 loop: CASSQTGVQETQYF. CDR3 DNA sequence: TGTGCCAGCAGCCAGACAGGGGTCCAAGAGACCCAGTACTTC. V gene TRBV4-2 combines with J gene TRBJ2-5; TRBD1 matches at 8 bases. The CDR3 consists of 14 residues. Germline CDR1 reads LGHNA; CDR2 reads YNFKEQ. V shed 3 bases, J shed 1 base, and the junction held 1 base outside the gene matches.

The chain carries TRBV2 and TRBJ1-3; D might be TRBD1 (6 bases). Trimming left V 5 bases short and J 0 bases short, with 11 bases between. The CDR3 is 15 amino acids. Germline V gene sequence: CDR1 SNHLY, CDR2 FYNNEI. The CDR3 spells CASSTDRNSGNTIYF. As DNA, the CDR3 is TGTGCCAGCAGTACGGACAGAAACTCTGGAAACACCATATATTTT.

The rearrangement joins TRBV12-3 or TRBV12-4 to TRBJ2-2, with D uncertain. V lost 4 bases, J lost 7 bases, and 10 bases lay in between. The CDR3 spans 13 residues. CDR3 in DNA: TGTGCCAGCAGTTCGCTATATGGCGGGGAGCTGTTTTTT. Amino acid sequence: CASSSLYGGELFF.

This clonotype appeared a single time. The chain combines TRBV14 with TRBJ1-1; the D gene is possibly TRBD1 (5 bases). Germline CDR1 is SGHDN and CDR2 is FVKESK. Trimming removed 4 bases at V and 7 bases at J, with 10 bases between. The CDR3 covers 12 residues. The CDR3: CASSRGGVEAFF. The CDR3 region has the DNA TGTGCCAGCAGCCGCGGGGGGGTTGAAGCTTTCTTT.

In its sample, this clonotype was seen a few times. V usage is TRBV6-1 and J usage is TRBJ2-3; tentative D call: TRBD1 (6 bases). V lost 5 bases and J 0 bases, leaving 18 bases between the germline ends. The CDR3 is made up of 17 amino acids. Germline-derived CDR1 and CDR2 are MNHNS and SASEGT. Here the CDR3 DNA reads TGTGCCAGCAGTAGATTCATACGGGACAAGAGCACAGATACGCAGTATTTT. Its protein product is CASSRFIRDKSTDTQYF.

In its sample, this clonotype was seen many times. The chain joins TRBV7-2 to TRBJ1-5; tentatively, D is TRBD1 (5 bases). Trimming took 4 bases from V and 5 from J, leaving 12 bases between them. CDR1 and CDR2 (germline): SGHTA, FQGNSA. The CDR3 spans 14 residues. Here the CDR3 reads CASSSDSQYQPQHF. DNA for the CDR3: TGTGCCAGCAGCTCCGACAGTCAATATCAGCCCCAGCATTTT.

This clonotype was observed a few times. The chain joins TRBV7-9 to TRBJ2-7; perhaps TRBD1 as D (6 bases). This CDR3 has 14 residues. Germline CDR1 is SEHNR and CDR2 is FQNEAQ (reference sequence). V lost 4 bases to trimming and J lost 0 bases, with 10 bases between them. CDR3 bases: TGTGCCAGCAGCTCGGACAGAACCTCCTACGAGCAGTACTTC. It specifies CASSSDRTSYEQYF.

This clonotype was detected a few times. The chain joins TRBV5-1 to TRBJ2-1; 7 bases agree with TRBD2. The CDR3 has 17 amino acids. With V trimmed by 6 bases and J by 0 bases, 12 bases remained unmatched. Germline V gives CDR1 SGHRS, CDR2 YFSETQ. Here the CDR3 DNA reads TGCGCCAGCACCCCGGGTAGCGGGCTTAGCTCCTACAATGAGCAGTTCTTC. It is translated as CASTPGSGLSSYNEQFF.